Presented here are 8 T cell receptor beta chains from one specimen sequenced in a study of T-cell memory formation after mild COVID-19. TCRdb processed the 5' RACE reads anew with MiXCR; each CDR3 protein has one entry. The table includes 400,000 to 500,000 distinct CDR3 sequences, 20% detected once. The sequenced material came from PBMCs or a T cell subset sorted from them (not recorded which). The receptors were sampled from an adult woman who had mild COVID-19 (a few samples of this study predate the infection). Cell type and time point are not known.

DNA of the CDR3: TGTGCCAGCAGCCAACGACAGGAGCAGTTCTTC. Protein: CASSQRQEQFF. This chain uses TRBV3-1 with TRBJ2-1; weak D call: TRBD1 (5 bases). V was cut by 2 bases and J by 10 bases, with 6 bases left in between. Germline V gene data show CDR1 as LGHDT and CDR2 as YNNKEL (reference sequence). This CDR3 has 11 amino acids.

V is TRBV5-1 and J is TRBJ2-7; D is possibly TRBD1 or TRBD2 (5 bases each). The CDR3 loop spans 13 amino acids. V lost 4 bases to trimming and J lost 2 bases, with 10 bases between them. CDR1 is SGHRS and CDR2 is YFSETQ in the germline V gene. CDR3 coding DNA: TGCGCCAGCAGCGAGGGGACGGCCTACGAGCAGTACTTC. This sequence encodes CASSEGTAYEQYF.

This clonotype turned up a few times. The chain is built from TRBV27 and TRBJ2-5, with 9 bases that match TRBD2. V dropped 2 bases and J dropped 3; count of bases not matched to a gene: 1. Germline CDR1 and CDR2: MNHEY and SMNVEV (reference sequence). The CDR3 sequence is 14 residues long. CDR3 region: CASSLVAGEETQYF. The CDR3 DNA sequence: TGTGCCAGCAGTTTAGTAGCGGGAGAAGAGACCCAGTACTTC.

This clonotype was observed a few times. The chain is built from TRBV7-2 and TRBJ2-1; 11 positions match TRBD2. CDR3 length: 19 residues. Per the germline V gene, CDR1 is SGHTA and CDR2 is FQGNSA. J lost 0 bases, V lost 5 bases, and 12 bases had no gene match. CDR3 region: CASSLTSGSVISSYNEQFF. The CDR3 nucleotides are TGTGCCAGCAGCCTTACTAGCGGGAGCGTTATTAGCTCCTACAATGAGCAGTTCTTC.

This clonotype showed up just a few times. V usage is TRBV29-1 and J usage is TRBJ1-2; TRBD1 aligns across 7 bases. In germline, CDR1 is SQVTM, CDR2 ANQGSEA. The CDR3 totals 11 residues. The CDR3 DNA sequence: TGCAGGGGACAGCCTTCGTATGGCTACACCTTC. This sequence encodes CRGQPSYGYTF.

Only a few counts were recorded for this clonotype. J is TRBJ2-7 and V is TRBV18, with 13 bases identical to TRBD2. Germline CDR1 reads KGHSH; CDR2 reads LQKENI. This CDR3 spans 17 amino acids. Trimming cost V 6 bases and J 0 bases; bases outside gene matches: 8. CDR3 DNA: TGTGCCAGCTCCGGCCCGGGACTAGCGGGGTACTCCTACGAGCAGTACTTC. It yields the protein CASSGPGLAGYSYEQYF.

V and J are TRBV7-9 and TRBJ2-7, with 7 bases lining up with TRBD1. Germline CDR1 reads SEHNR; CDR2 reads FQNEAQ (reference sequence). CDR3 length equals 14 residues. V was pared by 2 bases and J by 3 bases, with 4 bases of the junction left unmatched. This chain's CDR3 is CASSLPGGDYEQYF. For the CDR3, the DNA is TGTGCCAGCAGCTTACCAGGGGGAGACTACGAGCAGTACTTC.

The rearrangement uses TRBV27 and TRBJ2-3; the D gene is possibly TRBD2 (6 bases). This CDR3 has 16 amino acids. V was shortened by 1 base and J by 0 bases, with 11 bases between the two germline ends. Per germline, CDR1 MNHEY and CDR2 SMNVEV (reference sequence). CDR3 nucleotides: TGTGCCAGCAGTTTATGGACAAGCGGGAGCACAGATACGCAGTATTTT. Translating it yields CASSLWTSGSTDTQYF.